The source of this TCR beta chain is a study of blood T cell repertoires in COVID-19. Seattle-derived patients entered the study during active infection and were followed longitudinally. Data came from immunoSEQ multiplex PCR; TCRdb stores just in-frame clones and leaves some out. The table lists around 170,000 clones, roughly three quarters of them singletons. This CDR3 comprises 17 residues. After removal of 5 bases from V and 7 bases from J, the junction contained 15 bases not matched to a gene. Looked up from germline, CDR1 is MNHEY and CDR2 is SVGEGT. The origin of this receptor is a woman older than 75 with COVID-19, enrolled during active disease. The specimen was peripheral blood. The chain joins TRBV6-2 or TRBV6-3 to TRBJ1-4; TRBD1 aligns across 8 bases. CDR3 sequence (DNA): TGTGCCAGCAGTAACCCCAGACAGGGGCGAAACATTGAAAAACTGTTTTTT. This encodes CASSNPRQGRNIEKLFF.